The next 24 T cell receptor beta chains were all read from a single sample in a study of shared clonotypes between healthy human individuals. TCRdb's copy holds only in-frame clones and misses some; the assay was immunoSEQ multiplex PCR. This table holds about 960,000 clones, over 75% found once. Material: memory CD4+ T cells sorted from blood. Subset in this sample: CD45RA-negative fraction. These receptors were taken from a man in his late teens or twenties in good health.

The gene calls are TRBV5-1 and TRBJ2-5; D call uncertain. Germline-derived CDR1 and CDR2 are SGHRS and YFSETQ. The CDR3 is made up of 13 amino acids. With 2 bases removed from V and 2 bases from J, the gap between germline ends came to 7 bases. CDR3 sequence reads: CASSLSPQETQYF. CDR3 DNA sequence: TGCGCCAGCAGCTTAAGTCCTCAAGAGACCCAGTACTTC. The full variable domain, in which reference TRBV5-1 and TRBJ2-5 provide the parts outside the CDR3, is KAGVTQTPRYLIKTRGQQVTLSCSPISGHRSVSWYQQTPGQGLQFLFEYFSETQRNKGNFPGRFSGRQFSNSRSEMNVSTLELGDSALYLCASSLSPQETQYFGPGTRLLVL.

The chain carries TRBV5-4 and TRBJ2-1, with 11 bases matching TRBD2. CDR3 length: 16 residues. Germline lookup yields CDR1 SGHNT and CDR2 YYREEE (reference sequence). V shed 3 bases, J shed 10 bases, and the junction held 12 bases outside the gene matches. The CDR3 region is CASSSILPGLAAEQFF. In nucleotides, the CDR3 is TGTGCCAGCAGCTCCATATTACCGGGACTAGCGGCGGAGCAGTTCTTC.

The chain links TRBV5-1 to TRBJ2-3, with D hard to call. Germline CDR1 is SGHRS and CDR2 is YFSETQ. The CDR3 is 16 amino acids. Trimming shortened V by 2 bases and J by 3 bases, and 16 bases separated the two germline ends. This CDR3 reads CASSLEGRRATDTQYF. CDR3 sequence (DNA): TGCGCCAGCAGCTTAGAAGGGCGTCGAGCGACAGATACGCAGTATTTT.

The chain recombines TRBV2 with TRBJ2-5; TRBD2 might be the D (5 bases). V lost 6 bases and J lost 2, with 16 bases in between. The V gene's germline CDR1 is SNHLY and CDR2 FYNNEI. The CDR3 runs 15 residues. In DNA, the CDR3 is TGTGCCAGCAGCCCCGCCGGGATACCGCAAGAGACCCAGTACTTC. Its translation is CASSPAGIPQETQYF.

This rearrangement joins TRBV7-2 to TRBJ2-2; 8 bases are a match to TRBD2. This CDR3 comprises 16 residues. Germline values: CDR1 SGHTA, CDR2 FQGNSA. V shed 3 bases and J 4 bases; nucleotides not matched to a gene: 7. The chain's CDR3 is CASSLNGLASTGELFF. The CDR3 DNA follows: TGTGCCAGCAGCTTGAATGGACTAGCCTCCACCGGGGAGCTGTTTTTT.

This clone showed up just once. The J gene is TRBJ2-2, the V gene TRBV5-4; 10 bases align to TRBD2. This CDR3 has 20 residues. Germline values: CDR1 SGHNT, CDR2 YYREEE (reference sequence). J lost 4 bases, V lost 3 bases, and 18 bases had no gene match. CDR3 DNA: TGTGCCAGCAGCTCGGACAGGTTCGCCGGTCTAGCGGGAGCCACCGGGGAGCTGTTTTTT. This encodes CASSSDRFAGLAGATGELFF.

This clone occurred many times. The chain carries TRBV28 and TRBJ1-5; D ambiguous. Trimming stripped 10 bases from V and 2 bases from J, with 9 bases between. Germline V CDR1 and CDR2: MDHEN, SYDVKM. This CDR3 spans 12 amino acids. The CDR3 DNA follows: TGTGCCAAAGCACGGGGCAATCAGCCCCAGCATTTT. Protein: CAKARGNQPQHF.

The chain couples TRBV7-2 to TRBJ2-7, with 13 nucleotides matching TRBD2. The V and J ends lost 4 bases and 0 bases, in that order; junction bases with no gene match: 3. The CDR3 is 16 amino acids. Looked up from germline, CDR1 is SGHTA and CDR2 is FQGNSA. This chain's CDR3 is CASSWTSGSGSYEQYF. The CDR3 DNA sequence: TGTGCCAGCAGCTGGACTAGCGGGAGCGGCTCCTACGAGCAGTACTTC.

This clone was counted between two and nine times. The DNA of the CDR3 is TGTGCCTGGAGGAGATCTAGACCCGCAGACTACACCTTC. This translates into CAWRRSRPADYTF. The V call is TRBV30, the J call TRBJ1-2, with D unclear. Trimming left V 3 bases short and J 10 bases short, with 18 bases between. The germline V gene encodes CDR1 GTSNPN and CDR2 SVGIG (reference sequence). CDR3 length: 13 residues.

The V gene is TRBV19, the J gene TRBJ1-5; D gene unclear. CDR3 size: 14 residues. Trimming left V 3 bases short and J 13 bases short, with 19 bases between. Germline V lookup: CDR1 LNHDA, CDR2 SQIVND (reference sequence). CDR3 in DNA: TGTGCCAGTAGTATGGCTGCGCCCCAAGCAGCACAGCATTTT. Residues: CASSMAAPQAAQHF.

The CDR3 region is CASSPQRGADTQYF. The CDR3 coding sequence is TGTGCCAGCTCACCGCAGCGGGGGGCAGATACGCAGTATTTT. The chain employs TRBV18 and TRBJ2-3; 9 nucleotides match TRBD2. CDR1 and CDR2 from the germline V gene are KGHSH and LQKENI. V lost 3 bases and J lost 4; bases outside the gene matches: 2. This CDR3 region has 14 residues.

This clone has a count of ten or more. The V call is TRBV6-5, the J call TRBJ1-6; no firm D call. Germline-derived CDR1 and CDR2 are MNHEY and SVGAGI. This CDR3 spans 14 amino acids. Trimming cost V 6 bases and J 8 bases, with 14 bases left between them. CDR3 DNA sequence: TGTGCCAGCAGCCTAGGGTTTCAGGATTCACCCCTCCACTTT. It translates to CASSLGFQDSPLHF.

The chain is built from TRBV11-2 and TRBJ1-1; D is perhaps TRBD1 (5 bases). The CDR3 totals 16 residues. Looked up from germline, CDR1 is SGHAT and CDR2 is FQNNGV. V was cut by 4 bases and J by 1 base, with 16 bases left in between. In DNA form, the CDR3 reads TGTGCCAGCAGCTCATCAACACCGGGGCGGAACACTGAAGCTTTCTTT. Its translation is CASSSSTPGRNTEAFF.

This clone has more than one count but fewer than ten. J is TRBJ1-1 and V is TRBV5-1, with TRBD1 identical over 8 bases. The germline CDR1 and CDR2 sequences are SGHRS and YFSETQ. The CDR3 covers 13 residues. Germline trimming cut 4 bases from V and 7 bases from J; bases unmatched to any gene: 6. Here the CDR3 DNA reads TGCGCCAGCAGCCACGGGACAGGACTTGAAGCTTTCTTT. Amino acids: CASSHGTGLEAFF.

In its sample, this clone was seen many times. The rearrangement links TRBV6-1 to TRBJ2-1; TRBD2 is a possible D gene (6 bases). The CDR3 sequence is 16 residues long. Germline assignment: CDR1 MNHNS and CDR2 SASEGT. V dropped 3 bases and J dropped 7 bases, with 19 bases sitting between them. CDR3 sequence reads: CASSDGVGRGRNEQFF. The CDR3 DNA follows: TGTGCCAGCAGTGATGGGGTTGGGCGGGGTAGGAATGAGCAGTTCTTC.

The CDR3 loop is CASSSQGNYGYTF. The CDR3 DNA sequence: TGTGCCAGCAGCTCGCAGGGAAACTATGGCTACACCTTC. The chain carries TRBV5-6 and TRBJ1-2, with D perhaps matching TRBD1 (5 bases). CDR1 and CDR2 (germline): SGHDT, YYEEEE. The V and J ends lost 3 bases and 2 bases respectively, with 8 bases between them. The length of the CDR3 is 13 residues.

The rearrangement links TRBV5-4 to TRBJ2-6, with no clear D. This CDR3 region has 16 residues. V was trimmed by 0 bases and J by 3 bases, leaving 10 bases between them. CDR1 is SGHNT and CDR2 is YYREEE in the germline V gene (reference sequence). CDR3 DNA sequence: TGTGCCAGCAGCTTGGGCCCGTCGGGTGGGGCCAACGTCCTGACTTTC. This translates into CASSLGPSGGANVLTF.

This clone was counted only a few times. The rearrangement joins TRBV4-1 to TRBJ1-5; 7 bases align to TRBD1. V was pared by 4 bases and J by 5 bases, with 8 bases of the junction left unmatched. Germline CDR1 and CDR2: MGHRA and YSYEKL. The CDR3 is made up of 15 amino acids. Here the CDR3 DNA reads TGCGCCAGCAGCCGTACAGGGGCCCTAGATCAGCCCCAGCATTTT. It translates to CASSRTGALDQPQHF.

The rearrangement joins TRBV5-1 to TRBJ2-5, with 7 positions matching TRBD1. The CDR3 loop spans 13 amino acids. The V gene end was trimmed by 4 bases and the J gene end by 5 bases; junction bases not matched to a gene: 5. Germline CDR1 and CDR2: SGHRS and YFSETQ. The CDR3 coding sequence is TGCGCCAGCAGCCCTCAACAGGGGGAGACCCAGTACTTC. Translated: CASSPQQGETQYF.

The J gene is TRBJ2-7, the V gene TRBV29-1, with TRBD1 matching over 7 bases. Germline trimming cut 5 bases from V and 2 bases from J; bases unmatched to any gene: 9. Per germline, CDR1 SQVTM and CDR2 ANQGSEA. This CDR3 is built from 14 residues. The CDR3 DNA sequence: TGCAGCGTTTTGATGCAGGGGGTCACCTACGAGCAGTACTTC. It translates to CSVLMQGVTYEQYF.

A remark on this clone: Within the sample, other DNA sequences also encode this same CDR3. CDR3 DNA sequence: TGTGCCAGCAGCTTAGGTGGCAGAGAGACCCAGTACTTC. It codes for CASSLGGRETQYF. The rearrangement uses TRBV11-3 and TRBJ2-5; D remains unclear. From germline, CDR1 is SGHNT and CDR2 YENEEA. The CDR3 is 13 amino acids. Trimming took off 1 base at V and 4 bases at J, with 7 bases between the two ends.

The V call is TRBV7-2, the J call TRBJ2-5, with TRBD2 matching over 9 bases. Trimming removed 1 base from V and 2 bases from J; junction bases left unmatched: 5. The CDR3 has 16 amino acids. Germline V CDR1 and CDR2: SGHTA, FQGNSA. CDR3 protein: CASSLGTSGLQETQYF. CDR3 nucleotide sequence: TGTGCCAGCAGCTTAGGTACTAGCGGGCTACAAGAGACCCAGTACTTC.

Concerning this clone: The identical CDR3 is also encoded by other nucleotide sequences in the sample. This chain uses TRBV28 with TRBJ2-3; the D is unclear. V was pared by 2 bases and J by 1 base, with 4 bases between. CDR1 MDHEN and CDR2 SYDVKM come from the germline V gene. The length of the CDR3 is 13 residues. The CDR3 nucleotides read TGTGCCAGCAGTTTAGGCGGCACAGATACGCAGTATTTT. Protein: CASSLGGTDTQYF.

The gene calls are TRBV5-1 and TRBJ1-3; a weak D match, TRBD1 (5 bases). CDR1 is SGHRS and CDR2 is YFSETQ in the germline V gene. The V and J ends lost 0 bases and 2 bases respectively, with 15 bases between them. The CDR3 runs 17 residues. This CDR3 is CASSLGAPGRAGNTIYF. The CDR3, as DNA: TGCGCCAGCAGCTTGGGGGCCCCAGGGAGGGCTGGAAACACCATATATTTT.